This paragraph reports one T cell receptor (beta chain). Its cognate antigen is unknown. Healthy bone marrow donors formed the donor group. Germline-derived CDR1 and CDR2 are SEHNR and FQNEAQ (reference sequence). There are 15 residues in the CDR3. Trimming cost V 4 bases and J 0 bases; bases outside gene matches: 3. The sample belongs to a study of cytomegalovirus exposure and HLA in healthy donors. Whole-study results and caveats: DRB1 showed the most TCR associations and HLA-C the fewest in a later analysis, as rates varied by HLA locus. Follow-up analysis later connected one missense variant in DCLRE1C with trimming of TCR beta V- and J-genes. What a later analysis reportedly showed was that an Asian-associated ancestry cluster had fewer N-insertions than the approximately 700-donor mean.

Primers included in the PCR were 60 Vbeta and 13 Jbeta primers. The repertoire was sequenced with immunoSEQ multiplex PCR; TCRdb's copy has only in-frame clones and lacks some. The sample holds about 210,000 clones, less than 90% seen once. This sequence was found in a woman aged 25 to 39 in good health and CMV-seronegative. The sequenced sample was PBMCs. This sequence joins TRBV7-9 and TRBJ2-1; TRBD1 matches 7 bases. The CDR3 loop is CASSSYRGSYNEQFF. CDR3 nucleotides: TGTGCCAGCAGCTCTTACAGGGGCTCCTACAATGAGCAGTTCTTC. Based on the CDR3 plus reference TRBV7-9 and TRBJ2-1, the full variable domain is DTGVSQNPRHKITKRGQNVTFRCDPISEHNRLYWYRQTLGQGPEFLTYFQNEAQLEKSRLLSDRFSAERPKGSFSTLEIQRTEQGDSAMYLCASSSYRGSYNEQFFGPGTRLTVL.